Listed here are 31 T cell receptor beta chains from one sample, sequenced in a study of PD-1 blockade in classical Hodgkin lymphoma (dated by TCRdb to between 2020 and 2021). The time point label for this specimen denotes: cycle 1 day 1 (C1D1), immediately before nivolumab initiation. Relapse after autologous stem cell transplantation had occurred in all trial patients, and cohorts A, B and C were distinguished by prior brentuximab vedotin exposure. Libraries were prepared through the immunoSEQ multiplex PCR assay. TCRdb took over this immuneACCESS table, retaining in-frame rearrangements with V and J assigned. Such tables are incomplete; in checked studies, under half of the missing clones stem from an unresolved V gene, and the remainder is unexplained. The sample table holds tens of thousands of clones, of which about three quarters were seen once. The ten largest make up roughly 9.6% of the sample.

The sequencing used peripheral blood mononuclear cells (PBMCs), collected at baseline. The receptors come from a human donor with classical Hodgkin lymphoma.

This rearrangement joins TRBV27 to TRBJ1-2, with 8 positions matching TRBD1. The length of the CDR3 is 13 residues. With 5 bases clipped from V and 3 bases from J, the junction kept 2 bases outside the gene matches. Germline V gene data show CDR1 as MNHEY and CDR2 as SMNVEV (reference sequence). CDR3 in amino acids: CASSATGDYGYTF. CDR3 sequence (DNA): TGTGCCAGCAGTGCGACAGGGGACTATGGCTACACCTTC.

The table lists this clone with a few counts. This chain links TRBV7-3 with TRBJ2-3; TRBD2 agrees at 8 bases. Trimming took 5 bases from V and 4 from J; bases not matched to a gene: 5. This CDR3 has 14 residues. CDR1 SGHTA and CDR2 FQGTGA come from the germline V gene. CDR3: CASSAGGGPDTQYF. The CDR3 DNA is TGTGCCAGCAGCGCGGGGGGCGGCCCAGATACGCAGTATTTT.

In this sample, this clone turned up many times. V usage is TRBV30 and J usage is TRBJ2-7, with D perhaps TRBD2 (6 bases). The V end was cut by 5 bases, the J end by 2 bases, with 16 bases between. The CDR3 is 14 amino acids. The germline CDR1 and CDR2 sequences are GTSNPN and SVGIG (reference sequence). CDR3 protein: CAWSNSGRTYEQYF. DNA of the CDR3: TGTGCCTGGTCCAACTCTGGGAGGACCTACGAGCAGTACTTC.

This chain joins TRBV5-5 and TRBJ2-5; tentative D call: TRBD1 (5 bases). The germline gives CDR1 SGHKS, CDR2 YYEKEE (reference sequence). V gave up 0 bases and J gave up 1 base, with 7 bases separating them. The CDR3 loop spans 14 amino acids. CDR3 DNA sequence: TGTGCCAGCAGCTTGGCAGGGTCCCAAGAGACCCAGTACTTC. This translates into CASSLAGSQETQYF.

The chain couples TRBV7-8 to TRBJ2-7; possibly TRBD2 for D (6 bases). CDR1 is SGHVS, CDR2 FQNEAQ, per germline. The CDR3 length is 13 residues. V lost 4 bases to trimming and J lost 0 bases, with 7 bases between them. The CDR3 protein is CASSSGLSYEQYF. As DNA, the CDR3 is TGTGCCAGCAGCTCGGGACTCTCCTACGAGCAGTACTTC.

This clone was seen just once. The rearrangement joins TRBV9 to TRBJ1-4, with 7 bases matching TRBD1. The CDR3 has 15 residues. CDR1 and CDR2 (germline): SGDLS, YYNGEE. Germline trimming cut 3 bases from V and 4 bases from J; bases unmatched to any gene: 6. The CDR3 nucleotides are TGTGCCAGCAGCGGGGGGCACAGGGGTAATGAAAAACTGTTTTTT. Translated, it gives CASSGGHRGNEKLFF.

V and J are TRBV7-9 and TRBJ1-3; D unclear. This CDR3 spans 13 amino acids. The germline V and J ends were trimmed by 2 bases and 2 bases, with 4 bases remaining between them. Germline CDR1 reads SEHNR; CDR2 reads FQNEAQ (reference sequence). The CDR3 coding sequence is TGTGCCAGCAGCTTACCGGCTGGAAACACCATATATTTT. It specifies CASSLPAGNTIYF.

With regard to this clone: Within the sample, other DNA sequences also encode this same CDR3. J is TRBJ2-5 and V is TRBV5-1; 9 nucleotides match TRBD1. Germline CDR1 SGHRS, CDR2 YFSETQ. The CDR3 has 15 residues. The ends lost 0 bases at V and 4 bases at J; junction bases unmatched: 4. CDR3: CASSLETGGRETQYF. The CDR3, as DNA: TGCGCCAGCAGCTTGGAGACAGGGGGAAGAGAGACCCAGTACTTC. Full variable domain (rest looked up from reference TRBV5-1 and TRBJ2-5): KAGVTQTPRYLIKTRGQQVTLSCSPISGHRSVSWYQQTPGQGLQFLFEYFSETQRNKGNFPGRFSGRQFSNSRSEMNVSTLELGDSALYLCASSLETGGRETQYFGPGTRLLVL.

The rearrangement joins TRBV5-1 to TRBJ1-2; no firm D call. Germline V gene data show CDR1 as SGHRS and CDR2 as YFSETQ. Trimming pared 0 bases from V and 6 bases from J, leaving 6 bases between. The CDR3 covers 12 residues. CDR3 bases: TGCGCCAGCAGCTTGGATCGGGATGGCTACACCTTC. Amino acids: CASSLDRDGYTF.

V is TRBV28 and J is TRBJ2-3, with TRBD2 matching over 11 bases. V lost 6 bases, J lost 6 bases, and 8 bases stayed unmatched. This CDR3 is 15 amino acids long. The germline gives CDR1 MDHEN, CDR2 SYDVKM. DNA of the CDR3: TGTGCCAGCAGCCTAACTAGCGGGAGTGTCGATACGCAGTATTTT. This gives the protein CASSLTSGSVDTQYF.

This chain links TRBV11-2 with TRBJ2-2; TRBD2 agrees at 10 bases. The CDR3 totals 16 residues. After removal of 3 bases from V and 6 bases from J, the junction contained 7 bases not matched to a gene. Germline CDR1 reads SGHAT; CDR2 reads FQNNGV. In DNA form, the CDR3 reads TGTGCCAGCAGCTTTAACAGCGGGGGGGTCCCCGGGGAGCTGTTTTTT. Translating gives CASSFNSGGVPGELFF.

The chain couples TRBV29-1 to TRBJ2-4; D is uncertain. The germline gives CDR1 SQVTM, CDR2 ANQGSEA. Trimming pared 5 bases from V and 0 bases from J, leaving 8 bases between. This CDR3 region has 13 residues. This CDR3 is CSVTFQAKNIQYF. The CDR3 DNA is TGCAGCGTTACTTTTCAAGCCAAAAACATTCAGTACTTC. Full variable domain (rest looked up from reference TRBV29-1 and TRBJ2-4): SAVISQKPSRDICQRGTSLTIQCQVDSQVTMMFWYRQQPGQSLTLIATANQGSEATYESGFVIDKFPISRPNLTFSTLTVSNMSPEDSSIYLCSVTFQAKNIQYFGAGTRLSVL.

The rearrangement joins TRBV29-1 to TRBJ2-7; D uncertain. Germline V gene sequence: CDR1 SQVTM, CDR2 ANQGSEA. V was pared by 6 bases and J by 2 bases, with 23 bases between. The CDR3 is 16 amino acids. CDR3 sequence reads: CSVGAFGRLGTYEQYF. Written as DNA, the CDR3 is TGCAGCGTCGGAGCATTCGGACGGCTAGGGACCTACGAGCAGTACTTC.

In its sample, this clone was seen once. CDR3 loop: CAWTPLDRGRGRNTEAFF. The CDR3, as DNA: TGTGCCTGGACCCCTTTAGACAGGGGACGCGGGAGGAACACTGAAGCTTTCTTT. V and J are TRBV30 and TRBJ1-1, with 8 bases matching TRBD1. The CDR3 contains 18 residues. The germline V gene encodes CDR1 GTSNPN and CDR2 SVGIG (reference sequence). Germline trimming cut 4 bases from V and 1 base from J; bases unmatched to any gene: 17.

A single count supports this clone. The rearrangement uses TRBV5-1 and TRBJ2-1; TRBD2 matches 7 bases. Germline CDR1 and CDR2: SGHRS and YFSETQ. V shed 4 bases, J shed 1 base, and the junction held 8 bases outside the gene matches. The CDR3 loop spans 16 amino acids. The CDR3 nucleotides read TGCGCCAGCAGCGTGACCCTAGCGGTTTCCTACAATGAGCAGTTCTTC. It encodes CASSVTLAVSYNEQFF.

The chain is built from TRBV27 and TRBJ1-5; D might be TRBD1 (6 bases). Trimming left V 4 bases short and J 3 bases short, with 13 bases between. Germline CDR1 MNHEY, CDR2 SMNVEV (reference sequence). The CDR3 is 15 amino acids. The DNA for the CDR3 is TGTGCCAGCAGTTCCCGGGGGGCCTTCAATCAGCCCCAGCATTTT. This codes for CASSSRGAFNQPQHF.

This clone occurred once. This rearrangement joins TRBV11-2 to TRBJ2-2, with a possible D match to TRBD2 (5 bases). Germline V gene lookup returns CDR1 SGHAT and CDR2 FQNNGV. The CDR3 is 12 residues long. Trimming cost V 5 bases and J 6 bases, with 7 bases left between them. Here the CDR3 DNA reads TGTGCCAGCAGCCGGAGGCCCGGGGAGCTGTTTTTT. This gives the protein CASSRRPGELFF.

The rearrangement links TRBV11-2 to TRBJ2-2; 10 bases agree with TRBD1. CDR1 and CDR2 (germline): SGHAT, FQNNGV. Trimming took 5 bases from V and 6 from J; bases not matched to a gene: 6. The CDR3 sequence is 15 residues long. Here the CDR3 reads CASSRGTGAAGELFF. The DNA of the CDR3 is TGTGCCAGCAGCCGCGGGACAGGGGCCGCCGGGGAGCTGTTTTTT.

This clone was counted at least ten times. J is TRBJ1-2 and V is TRBV27; 8 nucleotides align to TRBD1. V shed 5 bases, J shed 4 bases, and the junction held 3 bases outside the gene matches. This CDR3 is 13 amino acids long. Germline values: CDR1 MNHEY, CDR2 SMNVEV (reference sequence). CDR3 nucleotides: TGTGCCAGCAGTCATGACAGGGGCTATGGCTACACCTTC. Its translation is CASSHDRGYGYTF.

This rearrangement joins TRBV5-8 to TRBJ1-3; the D is unclear. Trimming pared 0 bases from V and 0 bases from J, leaving 10 bases between. Looked up from germline, CDR1 is SGHTS and CDR2 is YDEGEE. The CDR3 is made up of 16 amino acids. This CDR3 reads CASSLGKVNSGNTIYF. The DNA for the CDR3 is TGTGCCAGCAGCTTGGGGAAAGTGAACTCTGGAAACACCATATATTTT.

V is TRBV5-1 and J is TRBJ2-5, with TRBD1 matching 7 bases. The CDR3 length is 14 residues. The ends lost 4 bases at V and 4 bases at J; junction bases unmatched: 7. From germline, CDR1 is SGHRS and CDR2 YFSETQ. CDR3 nucleotide sequence: TGCGCCAGCAGCCGACAGGGATTAACAGAGACCCAGTACTTC. It codes for CASSRQGLTETQYF.

This chain uses TRBV30 with TRBJ1-2; D is undetermined. Germline V CDR1 and CDR2: GTSNPN, SVGIG (reference sequence). The CDR3 has 16 amino acids. V lost 0 bases to trimming and J lost 2 bases, with 16 bases between them. The CDR3 protein is CAWSVTWAASNYGYTF. In DNA form, the CDR3 reads TGTGCCTGGAGTGTAACTTGGGCAGCCTCCAACTATGGCTACACCTTC.

The chain combines TRBV7-9 with TRBJ2-1; D remains unclear. V was clipped by 1 base and J by 6 bases, with 13 bases between them. The germline V gene encodes CDR1 SEHNR and CDR2 FQNEAQ (reference sequence). The CDR3 contains 15 residues. CDR3 in DNA: TGTGCCAGCAGCTTAGTAGGTCCAGTAGCCAATGAGCAGTTCTTC. Its translation is CASSLVGPVANEQFF. The variable domain in full, with the rest retrieved from reference TRBV7-9 and TRBJ2-1, is DTGVSQNPRHKITKRGQNVTFRCDPISEHNRLYWYRQTLGQGPEFLTYFQNEAQLEKSRLLSDRFSAERPKGSFSTLEIQRTEQGDSAMYLCASSLVGPVANEQFFGPGTRLTVL.

The genes are TRBV5-4 and TRBJ2-3; D remains unclear. The germline V gene has CDR1 SGHNT and CDR2 YYREEE (reference sequence). CDR3 length: 14 amino acids. V was shortened by 0 bases and J by 6 bases, with 11 bases between the two germline ends. The CDR3 spells CASSLEVVGDTQYF. The CDR3 DNA sequence: TGTGCCAGCAGCTTGGAGGTAGTCGGGGATACGCAGTATTTT. The full variable domain, with the rest looked up from reference TRBV5-4 and TRBJ2-3, is ETGVTQSPTHLIKTRGQQVTLRCSSQSGHNTVSWYQQALGQGPQFIFQYYREEENGRGNFPPRFSGLQFPNYSSELNVNALELDDSALYLCASSLEVVGDTQYFGPGTRLTVL.

In its sample, this clone was seen a few times. Written as DNA, the CDR3 is TGTGCCAGTAGTGCGGCCAGGGCCTACGAGCAGTACTTC. Amino acids: CASSAARAYEQYF. The chain combines TRBV19 with TRBJ2-7; TRBD1 is a possible D gene (5 bases). The germline V gene encodes CDR1 LNHDA and CDR2 SQIVND (reference sequence). V lost 5 bases, J lost 2 bases, and 10 bases lay in between. This CDR3 is 13 amino acids long.

Of note for this clone: This sample includes further DNA sequences coding for the same CDR3. The chain has TRBV4-1 and TRBJ1-4, with a weak D call TRBD1 (6 bases). Trimming pared 4 bases from V and 6 bases from J, leaving 15 bases between. CDR1 MGHRA and CDR2 YSYEKL come from the germline V gene. This CDR3 is built from 15 residues. The CDR3: CASSPQQGADEKLFF. The CDR3 DNA reads TGCGCCAGCAGCCCCCAACAGGGAGCCGATGAAAAACTGTTTTTT.

This clone was counted only a few times. This chain joins TRBV29-1 and TRBJ2-2; 7 nucleotides match TRBD1. The J segment lost 5 bases and the V segment lost 8 bases, leaving 5 bases of the junction unmatched. The CDR3 covers 12 residues. Germline CDR1 and CDR2: SQVTM and ANQGSEA. This CDR3 is CSSNRGTGELFF. The CDR3 nucleotides are TGCAGCTCCAACAGGGGTACCGGGGAGCTGTTTTTT.

The chain joins TRBV5-1 to TRBJ2-4; 7 bases line up with TRBD2. Germline assignment: CDR1 SGHRS and CDR2 YFSETQ. The CDR3 is 15 residues long. V shed 4 bases, J shed 6 bases, and the junction held 10 bases outside the gene matches. The CDR3 DNA sequence: TGCGCCAGCAGCCCCCGGCAAGGGGAGGGAAACATTCAGTACTTC. It specifies CASSPRQGEGNIQYF.

This clone was found a few times. As DNA, the CDR3 is TGTGCCAGCAGTTTAATTGCCAGCTTTGATTATAGCAATCAGCCCCAGCATTTT. This encodes CASSLIASFDYSNQPQHF. This rearrangement joins TRBV28 to TRBJ1-5, with D hard to call. This CDR3 contains 18 residues. Germline V lookup: CDR1 MDHEN, CDR2 SYDVKM. V was pared by 2 bases and J by 0 bases, with 17 bases between.

This clone was seen just once. Other DNA sequences in the same sample also yield this CDR3. The J gene is TRBJ1-1, the V gene TRBV20-1; D call uncertain. Germline V lookup: CDR1 DFQATT, CDR2 SNEGSKA (reference sequence). The CDR3 is made up of 11 amino acids. The V end lost 6 bases, the J end lost 9 bases, and 14 bases lay between the germline ends. The CDR3 loop reads CSALDRGKAFF. CDR3 nucleotides: TGCAGTGCGTTGGACCGAGGGAAAGCTTTCTTT.

V gene TRBV9 combines with J gene TRBJ2-2, with 7 bases matching TRBD1. CDR1 and CDR2 (germline): SGDLS, YYNGEE. This CDR3 region has 15 residues. Germline trimming cut 2 bases from V and 5 bases from J; bases unmatched to any gene: 6. CDR3 bases: TGTGCCAGCAGCGTGGCAGCAGGGGGAACCGGGGAGCTGTTTTTT. This gives the protein CASSVAAGGTGELFF.